The 32 T cell receptor beta chains below all came from one sample that was sequenced in a study of blood T cell repertoires in COVID-19. Profiling relied on immunoSEQ multiplex PCR, and the TCRdb table lists in-frame clones only, not all of them. Seen here are around 260,000 clones, approximately 89% observed once, and the top ten hold over 2%. Sequencing was carried out using peripheral blood. These receptor sequences come from a woman in her 30s with COVID-19, enrolled during active disease.

In its sample, this clone was seen once. V and J are TRBV15 and TRBJ2-1; D perhaps matches TRBD1 (5 bases). Germline lookup yields CDR1 LNHNV and CDR2 YYDKDF (reference sequence). This CDR3 is 14 amino acids long. Trimming pared 10 bases from V and 6 bases from J, leaving 19 bases between. As DNA, the CDR3 is TGTGCCAGCGGTGCGGTAGGGGCTAGCAATGAGCAGTTCTTC. This translates into CASGAVGASNEQFF. Variable domain in full (rest from reference TRBV15 and TRBJ2-1): DAMVIQNPRYQVTQFGKPVTLSCSQTLNHNVMYWYQQKSSQAPKLLFHYYDKDFNNEADTPDNFQSRRPNTSFCFLDIRSPGLGDTAMYLCASGAVGASNEQFFGPGTRLTVL.

This sequence joins TRBV29-1 and TRBJ2-2; 7 nucleotides match TRBD2. There are 14 residues in the CDR3. Germline loops: CDR1 SQVTM, CDR2 ANQGSEA. V dropped 4 bases and J dropped 2; count of bases not matched to a gene: 4. CDR3 sequence (DNA): TGCAGCGTTGTGCCTAGCGGAAACACCGGGGAGCTGTTTTTT. Protein product: CSVVPSGNTGELFF.

This chain uses TRBV2 with TRBJ2-7; D is perhaps TRBD2 (5 bases). Trimming cost V 2 bases and J 2 bases, with 13 bases left between them. The CDR3 totals 15 residues. Germline V gives CDR1 SNHLY, CDR2 FYNNEI. The CDR3 protein is CASSEILLAAYEQYF. The CDR3 nucleotides are TGTGCCAGCAGTGAAATCCTGCTAGCCGCCTACGAGCAGTACTTC.

This clone was observed at least ten times. J is TRBJ2-7 and V is TRBV28; TRBD2 aligns across 8 bases. The CDR3 runs to 13 residues. Trimming at V came to 8 bases and at J to 5 bases, leaving 8 bases not matched to a gene. The germline V gene has CDR1 MDHEN and CDR2 SYDVKM. CDR3 DNA: TGTGCCAGCTTCCTAAGCGGGAGTGACGAGCAGTACTTC. This encodes CASFLSGSDEQYF.

The chain employs TRBV6-5 and TRBJ2-2; maybe TRBD1 (7 bases). V shed 4 bases and J shed 2 bases, with 14 bases lying between them. CDR1 is MNHEY, CDR2 SVGAGI, per germline. CDR3 size: 16 residues. This CDR3 reads CASSSGGGLNTGELFF. CDR3 DNA: TGTGCCAGCAGTTCAGGAGGGGGCTTAAACACCGGGGAGCTGTTTTTT.

V and J are TRBV27 and TRBJ2-1; maybe TRBD1 (5 bases). Per the germline V gene, CDR1 is MNHEY and CDR2 is SMNVEV (reference sequence). Trimming removed 3 bases at V and 12 bases at J, with 15 bases between. The CDR3 has 13 amino acids. CDR3 sequence reads: CASSLRLNTGQFF. The CDR3 DNA sequence: TGTGCCAGCAGTTTGAGGCTAAACACAGGGCAGTTCTTC.

This chain connects TRBV5-4 to TRBJ1-4; D is perhaps TRBD1 (6 bases). Between the trimmed V and J ends, which lost 5 bases and 6 bases, there was a span of 11 bases. Germline V gene lookup returns CDR1 SGHNT and CDR2 YYREEE (reference sequence). CDR3 length equals 13 residues. CDR3 in amino acids: CASSRGRDEKLFF. CDR3 nucleotide sequence: TGTGCCAGCAGTAGGGGGAGGGATGAAAAACTGTTTTTT.

The chain couples TRBV7-2 to TRBJ1-6; no reliable D call. The V gene lost 4 bases and the J gene lost 8 bases, with 9 bases spanning the gap. The CDR3 runs to 13 residues. The germline V gene has CDR1 SGHTA and CDR2 FQGNSA. The CDR3 nucleotides read TGTGCCAGCAGCTCCTACCGCGATTCACCCCTCCACTTT. Translating gives CASSSYRDSPLHF.

This sequence joins TRBV28 and TRBJ1-1; D unresolved. Germline V gene sequence: CDR1 MDHEN, CDR2 SYDVKM. Between the trimmed V and J ends, which lost 9 bases and 0 bases, there was a span of 11 bases. The CDR3 length is 13 residues. CDR3: CASTRDMNTEAFF. CDR3 nucleotides: TGTGCCAGTACCCGTGACATGAACACTGAAGCTTTCTTT.

This clone showed up just once. This chain uses TRBV7-2 with TRBJ2-1; 13 bases match TRBD2. Germline V gives CDR1 SGHTA, CDR2 FQGNSA. V lost 1 base and J lost 7; bases outside the gene matches: 4. This CDR3 is 16 amino acids long. Here the CDR3 DNA reads TGTGCCAGCAGCTTAGGCGGGACTAGCGGGAATAATGAGCAGTTCTTC. Its protein is CASSLGGTSGNNEQFF.

The V call is TRBV6-5, the J call TRBJ1-1; D is unresolved. The V end lost 6 bases, the J end lost 0 bases, and 5 bases lay between the germline ends. Germline V CDR1 and CDR2: MNHEY, SVGAGI. The CDR3 runs 12 residues. CDR3 DNA sequence: TGTGCCAGCAGCGTAGTGAACACTGAAGCTTTCTTT. This codes for CASSVVNTEAFF.

This sequence joins TRBV5-1 and TRBJ2-1; TRBD1 matches 8 bases. The germline V gene encodes CDR1 SGHRS and CDR2 YFSETQ. CDR3 length: 15 residues. V was clipped by 4 bases and J by 1 base; unmatched bases: 4. The CDR3 protein is CASSLTGGSYNEQFF. Here the CDR3 DNA reads TGCGCCAGCAGCCTTACAGGGGGATCCTACAATGAGCAGTTCTTC.

The rearrangement links TRBV5-1 to TRBJ1-5; no reliable D call. Germline CDR1 is SGHRS and CDR2 is YFSETQ. The length of the CDR3 is 17 residues. Trimming shortened V by 0 bases and J by 0 bases, and 13 bases separated the two germline ends. The CDR3 protein is CASSLDGGPDSNQPQHF. The CDR3 DNA sequence: TGCGCCAGCAGCTTGGATGGCGGCCCGGATAGCAATCAGCCCCAGCATTTT.

In this sample, this clone turned up a few times. This chain joins TRBV3-1 (or the pseudogene TRBV3-2) and TRBJ2-7, with D possibly TRBD2 on 5 matching bases. The CDR3 has 12 residues. In germline, CDR1 is LGHDT, CDR2 YNNKEL (reference sequence). With 4 bases removed from V and 5 bases from J, the gap between germline ends came to 9 bases. The CDR3 region is CASSPGSNEQYF. The CDR3 region has the DNA TGTGCCAGCAGCCCGGGATCCAACGAGCAGTACTTC.

The J gene is TRBJ1-4, the V gene TRBV4-1; a possible D gene is TRBD1 (6 bases). Trimming pared 0 bases from V and 10 bases from J, leaving 18 bases between. This CDR3 spans 16 amino acids. Per the germline V gene, CDR1 is MGHRA and CDR2 is YSYEKL. DNA for the CDR3: TGCGCCAGCAGCCAAGATTTTCGGTCCGGGGGGCGAAAACTGTTTTTT. Protein sequence: CASSQDFRSGGRKLFF.

The chain has TRBV28 and TRBJ1-3, with 8 nucleotides matching TRBD1. Germline V CDR1 and CDR2: MDHEN, SYDVKM. This CDR3 spans 17 amino acids. Unmatched junction bases numbered 9, after V lost 1 base and J lost 4 bases. The CDR3 DNA sequence: TGTGCCAGCAGTTTATCAAGGCGACAGGGGAAGGGAAACACCATATATTTT. This translates into CASSLSRRQGKGNTIYF.

The V call is TRBV5-1, the J call TRBJ2-1, with TRBD2 as a possible D gene (5 bases). The CDR3 extends over 14 amino acids. Germline CDR1 is SGHRS and CDR2 is YFSETQ. The ends were cut back, 0 bases at V and 4 bases at J, with 8 bases in the middle. CDR3 coding DNA: TGCGCCAGCAGCTTGGGCCTAGCTTACAATGAGCAGTTCTTC. Protein sequence: CASSLGLAYNEQFF.

The V and J genes are TRBV5-4 and TRBJ2-1; D gene unclear. Deletions cut 2 bases from V and 10 bases from J, with 13 bases between. The CDR3 totals 13 residues. The germline gives CDR1 SGHNT, CDR2 YYREEE (reference sequence). CDR3 DNA: TGTGCCAGCAGCTTAGAGGTTTCGTCGGAGCAGTTCTTC. It translates to CASSLEVSSEQFF. The entire variable domain, with the rest obtained from reference TRBV5-4 and TRBJ2-1, is as follows: ETGVTQSPTHLIKTRGQQVTLRCSSQSGHNTVSWYQQALGQGPQFIFQYYREEENGRGNFPPRFSGLQFPNYSSELNVNALELDDSALYLCASSLEVSSEQFFGPGTRLTVL.

The V and J genes are TRBV19 and TRBJ1-2, with no clear D. The V gene lost 9 bases and the J gene lost 8 bases, with 13 bases spanning the gap. The CDR3 is made up of 11 amino acids. Germline V CDR1 and CDR2: LNHDA, SQIVND (reference sequence). Written as DNA, the CDR3 is TGTGCCAGCCGTAATGTCCGGGGCTACACCTTC. It encodes CASRNVRGYTF.

The V and J genes are TRBV7-9 and TRBJ1-1, with D unresolved. The germline V and J ends were trimmed by 4 bases and 1 base, with 10 bases remaining between them. This CDR3 has 14 amino acids. Germline CDR1 SEHNR, CDR2 FQNEAQ (reference sequence). The CDR3 sequence: CASSSSPGNTEAFF. As DNA, the CDR3 is TGTGCCAGCAGCTCCAGCCCGGGGAACACTGAAGCTTTCTTT.

The chain recombines TRBV11-2 with TRBJ2-1; 9 bases fit TRBD1. The CDR3 has 16 amino acids. Germline assignment: CDR1 SGHAT and CDR2 FQNNGV. The V and J ends lost 1 base and 1 base, in that order; junction bases with no gene match: 2. As DNA, the CDR3 is TGTGCCAGCAGCTTAGCGGGGACAGGGTCCTACAATGAGCAGTTCTTC. This gives the protein CASSLAGTGSYNEQFF.

The genes are TRBV6-1 and TRBJ1-5; D may be TRBD1 (5 bases). Germline V lookup: CDR1 MNHNS, CDR2 SASEGT. V dropped 3 bases and J dropped 0 bases, with 9 bases sitting between them. This CDR3 comprises 15 residues. CDR3 sequence (DNA): TGTGCCAGCAGTGAGACCGGGGGTAGCAATCAGCCCCAGCATTTT. It is translated as CASSETGGSNQPQHF.

The CDR3 loop is CASSQPRGYTEAFF. DNA of the CDR3: TGCGCCAGCAGCCAACCGCGAGGGTACACTGAAGCTTTCTTT. The rearrangement links TRBV4-1 to TRBJ1-1; no clear D. Germline-derived CDR1 and CDR2 are MGHRA and YSYEKL. Deletions cut 2 bases from V and 3 bases from J, with 10 bases between. This CDR3 contains 14 residues.

The V and J genes are TRBV5-8 and TRBJ1-5, with D unclear. CDR3 length: 15 amino acids. V gave up 1 base and J gave up 0 bases, with 8 bases separating them. The germline CDR1 and CDR2 sequences are SGHTS and YDEGEE. The CDR3 reads CASSLLADSNQPQHF. CDR3 sequence (DNA): TGTGCCAGCAGCTTGTTGGCGGATAGCAATCAGCCCCAGCATTTT.

The gene calls are TRBV5-1 and TRBJ2-2; 8 nucleotides agree with TRBD1. V lost 4 bases, J lost 3 bases, and 2 bases stayed unmatched. CDR3 size: 14 residues. The germline V gene has CDR1 SGHRS and CDR2 YFSETQ. The CDR3 bases are TGCGCCAGCAGCATGGGACAGGACACCGGGGAGCTGTTTTTT. Amino acids: CASSMGQDTGELFF.

V usage is TRBV5-4 and J usage is TRBJ1-1; TRBD1 matches at 7 bases. V lost 1 base to trimming and J lost 5 bases; unmatched junction nucleotides: 11. This CDR3 region has 16 residues. The V gene's germline CDR1 is SGHNT and CDR2 YYREEE (reference sequence). The CDR3 protein is CASSLFPQGGRTEAFF. The DNA for the CDR3 is TGTGCCAGCAGCTTGTTCCCCCAGGGGGGACGGACTGAAGCTTTCTTT.

This rearrangement joins TRBV27 to TRBJ1-1; D unresolved. Per the germline V gene, CDR1 is MNHEY and CDR2 is SMNVEV (reference sequence). The CDR3 length is 13 residues. V gave up 5 bases and J gave up 5 bases, with 12 bases separating them. In nucleotides, the CDR3 is TGTGCCAGCAGTCCTTCATCGAGGACTGAAGCTTTCTTT. It encodes CASSPSSRTEAFF.

The V call is TRBV2, the J call TRBJ2-1, with a possible D match to TRBD2 (6 bases). CDR3 length: 15 residues. V was trimmed by 3 bases and J by 6 bases, leaving 15 bases between them. Germline assignment: CDR1 SNHLY and CDR2 FYNNEI. CDR3 sequence reads: CASSEGLVDFNEQFF. CDR3 nucleotides: TGTGCCAGCAGTGAGGGACTCGTCGACTTCAATGAGCAGTTCTTC.

The chain couples TRBV5-6 to TRBJ2-1; D gene uncertain. CDR3 size: 14 residues. V was cut by 3 bases and J by 0 bases, with 7 bases left in between. CDR1 and CDR2 (germline): SGHDT, YYEEEE. The CDR3 is CASSWSGSYNEQFF. The DNA for the CDR3 is TGTGCCAGCAGCTGGAGTGGCTCCTACAATGAGCAGTTCTTC.

V usage is TRBV25-1 and J usage is TRBJ2-7, with 7 bases fitting TRBD1. The trim removed 2 bases at V and 2 bases at J, leaving 9 bases unmatched. The CDR3 spans 16 residues. Germline lookup yields CDR1 MGHDK and CDR2 SYGVNS. CDR3 loop: CASSEPGQVMAYEQYF. The CDR3 DNA follows: TGTGCCAGCAGTGAACCCGGACAGGTCATGGCCTACGAGCAGTACTTC.

This clone was seen many times. V is TRBV6-6 and J is TRBJ1-1; tentatively, D is TRBD1 (5 bases). Germline assignment: CDR1 MNHNY and CDR2 SVGAGI (reference sequence). This CDR3 is 14 amino acids long. V gave up 3 bases and J gave up 5 bases, with 13 bases separating them. The CDR3: CASSYTGQNTEAFF. The CDR3 nucleotides read TGTGCCAGCAGTTATACAGGACAAAATACTGAAGCTTTCTTT.

The table lists this clone with a few counts. The chain has TRBV6-6 and TRBJ2-6, with TRBD1 as a possible D gene (5 bases). The CDR3 sequence is 16 residues long. Germline-derived CDR1 and CDR2 are MNHNY and SVGAGI (reference sequence). V lost 6 bases, J lost 0 bases, and 12 bases lay in between. CDR3 DNA sequence: TGTGCCAGCAGGCAGACAGCAAACTCTGGGGCCAACGTCCTGACTTTC. Its protein product is CASRQTANSGANVLTF.